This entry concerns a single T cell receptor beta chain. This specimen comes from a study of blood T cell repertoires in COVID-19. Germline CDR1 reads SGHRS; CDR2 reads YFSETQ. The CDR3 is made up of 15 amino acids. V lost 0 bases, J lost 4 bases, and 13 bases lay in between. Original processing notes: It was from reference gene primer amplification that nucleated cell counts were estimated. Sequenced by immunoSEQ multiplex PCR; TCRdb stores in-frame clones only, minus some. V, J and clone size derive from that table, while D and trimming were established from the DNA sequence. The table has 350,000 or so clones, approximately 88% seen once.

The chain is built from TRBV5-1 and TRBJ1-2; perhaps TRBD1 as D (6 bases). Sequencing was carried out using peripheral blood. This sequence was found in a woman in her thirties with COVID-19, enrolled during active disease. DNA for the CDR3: TGCGCCAGCAGCTTGGGGGGGCGTCAGGGCTATGGCTACACCTTC. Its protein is CASSLGGRQGYGYTF.